Presented here are 12 T cell receptor beta chains from one specimen sequenced in a study of T cell responses to AZD1222 COVID-19 vaccine. TCRdb keeps only in-frame clones here, not all; method: immunoSEQ multiplex PCR. Seen here are about 130,000 clones, about 93% observed once, and the top ten hold 5% to 6.5%. The sequencing used peripheral blood, collected on day 0 of AZD1222 vaccination. The receptors come from an adult in good health.

The chain combines TRBV5-1 with TRBJ2-7, with a weak D call TRBD2 (6 bases). V shed 4 bases and J shed 6 bases, with 14 bases lying between them. The CDR3 has 13 residues. Germline assignment: CDR1 SGHRS and CDR2 YFSETQ. The CDR3 DNA sequence: TGCGCCAGCAGCGCCTCCCTTAGCGGCGAGCAGTACTTC. It encodes CASSASLSGEQYF.

The genes are TRBV5-1 and TRBJ2-3; possible D gene TRBD1, 5 bases. V was shortened by 1 base and J by 1 base, with 7 bases between the two germline ends. Looked up from germline, CDR1 is SGHRS and CDR2 is YFSETQ. The length of the CDR3 is 14 residues. CDR3 coding DNA: TGCGCCAGCAGCTTGCAGGGTGGCACAGATACGCAGTATTTT. Protein: CASSLQGGTDTQYF.

The genes are TRBV9 and TRBJ1-1; 8 bases fit TRBD1. This CDR3 has 15 residues. V lost 4 bases to trimming and J lost 4 bases; unmatched junction nucleotides: 9. Germline V CDR1 and CDR2: SGDLS, YYNGEE. In DNA form, the CDR3 reads TGTGCCAGCAGCACACGTACCGACAGGGGCACTGAAGCTTTCTTT. This gives the protein CASSTRTDRGTEAFF.

The chain employs TRBV7-9 and TRBJ2-1, with TRBD1 identical over 7 bases. This CDR3 comprises 14 residues. Germline loops: CDR1 SEHNR, CDR2 FQNEAQ (reference sequence). V was pared by 5 bases and J by 5 bases, with 6 bases of the junction left unmatched. The chain's CDR3 is CASSPWTGHNEQFF. The DNA of the CDR3 is TGTGCCAGCAGCCCTTGGACAGGCCACAATGAGCAGTTCTTC.

J is TRBJ2-3 and V is TRBV30; 10 bases align to TRBD1. Trimming took 3 bases from V and 5 from J; bases not matched to a gene: 2. CDR3 length: 13 residues. CDR1 GTSNPN and CDR2 SVGIG come from the germline V gene (reference sequence). The CDR3 DNA sequence: TGTGCCTGGAGGACAGGGGGCATAGATACGCAGTATTTT. Encoded protein: CAWRTGGIDTQYF. Using reference TRBV30 and TRBJ2-3 for the parts outside the CDR3, the full variable domain is SQTIHQWPATLVQPVGSPLSLECTVEGTSNPNLYWYRQAAGRGLQLLFYSVGIGQISSEVPQNLSASRPQDRQFILSSKKLLLSDSGFYLCAWRTGGIDTQYFGPGTRLTVL.

V is TRBV27 and J is TRBJ1-2, with TRBD1 matching 7 bases. This CDR3 contains 13 residues. V shed 8 bases and J 8 bases; nucleotides not matched to a gene: 11. Per the germline V gene, CDR1 is MNHEY and CDR2 is SMNVEV (reference sequence). For the CDR3, the DNA is TGTGCCAGCCGGGACAGTTCGCTGGGGGGCTACACCTTC. It is translated as CASRDSSLGGYTF.

This chain uses TRBV7-9 with TRBJ1-5, with D tentatively TRBD1 (6 bases). CDR3 length: 16 residues. The germline V gene encodes CDR1 SEHNR and CDR2 FQNEAQ (reference sequence). V dropped 5 bases and J dropped 3 bases, with 17 bases sitting between them. The chain's CDR3 is CASSHGGQEYNQPQHF. For the CDR3, the DNA is TGTGCCAGCAGCCACGGGGGCCAGGAGTACAATCAGCCCCAGCATTTT.

This chain joins TRBV2 and TRBJ1-5, with D maybe TRBD1 (5 bases). The germline V and J ends were trimmed by 6 bases and 4 bases, with 13 bases remaining between them. The germline CDR1 and CDR2 sequences are SNHLY and FYNNEI. This CDR3 comprises 14 residues. CDR3 DNA: TGTGCCAGCAGCCACGGGACGGTAAATCAGCCCCAGCATTTT. Amino acid sequence: CASSHGTVNQPQHF.

The gene calls are TRBV2 and TRBJ2-7, with 10 bases aligning to TRBD1. The ends lost 4 bases at V and 5 bases at J; junction bases unmatched: 5. The CDR3 is 14 residues long. Germline V gene sequence: CDR1 SNHLY, CDR2 FYNNEI. The CDR3 DNA sequence: TGTGCCAGCAGTGGGACAGGGGGTCGCGACGAGCAGTACTTC. Translation gives CASSGTGGRDEQYF.

This rearrangement joins TRBV12-3 or TRBV12-4 to TRBJ2-5; no clear D gene. Deletions cut 5 bases from V and 1 base from J, with 8 bases between. The CDR3 is made up of 13 amino acids. The CDR3 nucleotides are TGTGCCAGCAGTGACGGAACCCAAGAGACCCAGTACTTC. This gives the protein CASSDGTQETQYF.

The gene calls are TRBV6-6 and TRBJ2-7, with TRBD2 matching 8 bases. This CDR3 has 13 residues. V was clipped by 2 bases and J by 4 bases; unmatched bases: 1. CDR1 is MNHNY, CDR2 SVGAGI, per germline (reference sequence). As DNA, the CDR3 is TGTGCCAGCAGTTACAAGCGGGGGTACGAGCAGTACTTC. It specifies CASSYKRGYEQYF.

The gene calls are TRBV29-1 and TRBJ1-2; D unclear. Trimming took 0 bases from V and 8 from J, leaving 7 bases between them. CDR1 is SQVTM and CDR2 is ANQGSEA in the germline V gene. The CDR3 loop spans 11 amino acids. The CDR3 spells CSVEDGMGYTF. As DNA, the CDR3 is TGCAGCGTTGAAGATGGGATGGGCTACACCTTC.